These 10 T cell receptor beta chains originate from one sample sequenced in a study of cytomegalovirus exposure and HLA in healthy donors. Libraries were prepared by immunoSEQ multiplex PCR; TCRdb keeps only in-frame clonotypes and omits some of them. Of 200,000 or so clones listed, approximately 82% are singletons. Sample: PBMCs. Every receptor here comes from a young woman in good health and CMV-seropositive.

The chain uses TRBV29-1 and TRBJ2-2, with TRBD1 identical over 7 bases. The junction had 3 bases not matched to a gene; V was cut back by 5 bases and J by 0 bases. Germline V gene sequence: CDR1 SQVTM, CDR2 ANQGSEA. The CDR3 sequence is 14 residues long. CDR3 nucleotide sequence: TGCAGCGTTCAGGGGGATGCGAACACCGGGGAGCTGTTTTTT. Translating it yields CSVQGDANTGELFF.

This clone was seen only a few times. This chain uses TRBV19 with TRBJ1-5, with a possible D match to TRBD1 (5 bases). Germline loops: CDR1 LNHDA, CDR2 SQIVND (reference sequence). The CDR3 is made up of 14 amino acids. V was pared by 9 bases and J by 0 bases, with 12 bases between. Here the CDR3 reads CASDSRNSNQPQHF. CDR3 coding DNA: TGTGCCAGCGACAGCAGGAATAGCAATCAGCCCCAGCATTTT. Using reference TRBV19 and TRBJ1-5 for the parts outside the CDR3, the full variable domain is DGGITQSPKYLFRKEGQNVTLSCEQNLNHDAMYWYRQDPGQGLRLIYYSQIVNDFQKGDIAEGYSVSREKKESFPLTVTSAQKNPTAFYLCASDSRNSNQPQHFGDGTRLSIL.

The gene calls are TRBV9 and TRBJ2-1, with 9 bases that match TRBD2. V shed 5 bases and J 6 bases; nucleotides not matched to a gene: 9. The CDR3 spans 15 residues. The germline V gene has CDR1 SGDLS and CDR2 YYNGEE. The CDR3 nucleotides read TGTGCCAGCAGTAATAGCGGGAGCCGTAGCAATGAGCAGTTCTTC. This translates into CASSNSGSRSNEQFF.

The genes are TRBV2 and TRBJ1-1, with D unclear. V shed 6 bases and J shed 5 bases, with 19 bases lying between them. Germline V CDR1 and CDR2: SNHLY, FYNNEI. The CDR3 runs to 15 residues. The CDR3 reads CASREREIRETEAFF. CDR3 sequence (DNA): TGTGCCAGCAGGGAGCGGGAAATAAGGGAAACTGAAGCTTTCTTT. Using reference TRBV2 and TRBJ1-1 for the parts outside the CDR3, the full variable domain is EPEVTQTPSHQVTQMGQEVILRCVPISNHLYFYWYRQILGQKVEFLVSFYNNEISEKSEIFDDQFSVERPDGSNFTLKIRSTKLEDSAMYFCASREREIRETEAFFGQGTRLTVV.

The J gene is TRBJ1-5, the V gene TRBV28; tentative D call: TRBD1 (6 bases). The CDR3 loop spans 17 amino acids. V was shortened by 6 bases and J by 0 bases, with 18 bases between the two germline ends. Germline V gene data show CDR1 as MDHEN and CDR2 as SYDVKM. CDR3: CASSPIGGGNSNQPQHF. As DNA, the CDR3 is TGTGCCAGCAGCCCAATAGGGGGGGGCAATAGCAATCAGCCCCAGCATTTT.

The chain recombines TRBV7-2 with TRBJ2-1, with 15 bases aligning to TRBD2. The CDR3 contains 18 residues. J lost 0 bases, V lost 6 bases, and 6 bases had no gene match. Looked up from germline, CDR1 is SGHTA and CDR2 is FQGNSA. The CDR3 loop reads CASRPGLAGGVSYNEQFF. Written as DNA, the CDR3 is TGTGCCAGCAGGCCGGGACTAGCGGGAGGCGTCTCCTACAATGAGCAGTTCTTC.

The chain employs TRBV15 and TRBJ2-7; the match to TRBD1 covers 8 bases. This CDR3 contains 14 residues. CDR1 is LNHNV and CDR2 is YYDKDF in the germline V gene (reference sequence). The ends lost 3 bases at V and 2 bases at J; junction bases unmatched: 3. The chain's CDR3 is CATSSDRGPYEQYF. The CDR3 DNA follows: TGTGCCACCAGCAGCGACAGGGGACCCTACGAGCAGTACTTC.

A word on this clone: At one boundary the junction diverges from the germline segment, which might be a read error. The genes are TRBV7-7 and TRBJ2-5; a weak D match, TRBD1 (5 bases). The CDR3 is 15 amino acids. The germline gives CDR1 SSHAT, CDR2 FNYEAQ (reference sequence). The CDR3 region is CASSPSQGDQETQYF. DNA for the CDR3: TGTGCTAGCAGCCCAAGTCAAGGGGACCAAGAGACCCAGTACTTC.

The chain has TRBV18 and TRBJ1-2; no clear D. This CDR3 comprises 14 residues. Germline V gene data show CDR1 as KGHSH and CDR2 as LQKENI. V was shortened by 0 bases and J by 5 bases, with 10 bases between the two germline ends. The CDR3 protein is CASSPPSGGYGYTF. The CDR3 DNA follows: TGTGCCAGCTCACCACCAAGCGGTGGGTATGGCTACACCTTC.

Only one count was recorded for this clone. The V call is TRBV19, the J call TRBJ1-2, with D possibly matching TRBD1 (5 bases). V lost 6 bases, J lost 1 base, and 9 bases lay in between. The V gene's germline CDR1 is LNHDA and CDR2 SQIVND (reference sequence). This CDR3 spans 13 amino acids. CDR3 DNA sequence: TGTGCCAGTAGGGGGGGGAATAACTATGGCTACACCTTC. It encodes CASRGGNNYGYTF. Based on the CDR3 plus reference TRBV19 and TRBJ1-2, the full variable domain is DGGITQSPKYLFRKEGQNVTLSCEQNLNHDAMYWYRQDPGQGLRLIYYSQIVNDFQKGDIAEGYSVSREKKESFPLTVTSAQKNPTAFYLCASRGGNNYGYTFGSGTRLTVV.